The following is a T cell receptor (beta chain) sequence with its context. Its antigen is not identified. There are 17 residues in the CDR3. Trimming took 7 bases from V and 0 from J, leaving 19 bases between them. Germline V gene sequence: CDR1 LNHDA, CDR2 SQIVND (reference sequence). The treatment denotes: some 20 received Ad26.COV2.S at low or high dose, single or two shots; five or six received placebo; per-sample allocation not given. Day 63 following the first vaccine or placebo injection was when the samples were taken. Using immunoSEQ multiplex PCR, the repertoire was profiled, and TCRdb retains in-frame clones only, with some absent. The table includes roughly 350,000 clones, around 89% detected once. The entry originates in a study of Ad26.COV2.S vaccination and SARS-CoV-2 variants. Study-wide context: Intramuscular Ad26.COV2.S at 5x10^10 or 1x10^11 viral particles. The study's findings and limits: Non-spike TCR breadth was similar in vaccine and placebo recipients. Spike-specific TCR breadth was greater in vaccine than placebo recipients. Quantification of TCR breadth and depth may have yielded underestimates of total T cell responses.

The chain links TRBV19 to TRBJ1-5; D remains unclear. The source of this sequence is a person aged 18-65 years who received the Ad26.COV2.S COVID-19 vaccine or a placebo. This sample comprised peripheral blood, obtained in a trial of Ad26.COV2.S vaccine versus placebo. The CDR3 sequence is CASTSRRIVYSNQPQHF. DNA for the CDR3: TGTGCCAGTACCTCCCGGAGGATTGTTTATAGCAATCAGCCCCAGCATTTT.